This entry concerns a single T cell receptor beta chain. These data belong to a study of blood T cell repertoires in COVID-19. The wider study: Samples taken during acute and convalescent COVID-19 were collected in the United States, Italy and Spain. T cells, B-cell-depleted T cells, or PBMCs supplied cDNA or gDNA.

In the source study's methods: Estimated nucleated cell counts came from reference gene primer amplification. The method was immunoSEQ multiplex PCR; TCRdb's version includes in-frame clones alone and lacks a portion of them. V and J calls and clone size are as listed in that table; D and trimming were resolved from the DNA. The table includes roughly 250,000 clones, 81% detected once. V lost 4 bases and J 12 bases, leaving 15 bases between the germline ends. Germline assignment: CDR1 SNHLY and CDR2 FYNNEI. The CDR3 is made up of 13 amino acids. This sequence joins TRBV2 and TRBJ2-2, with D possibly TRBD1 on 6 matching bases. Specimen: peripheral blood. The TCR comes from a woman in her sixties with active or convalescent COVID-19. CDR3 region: CASSVKTGGQLFF. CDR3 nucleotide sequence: TGTGCCAGCAGTGTCAAGACAGGAGGCCAGCTGTTTTTT.